The 3 T cell receptor beta chains reported below all come from one sample, sequenced in a study of CXCR3-negative and CXCR3-positive naive CD8 T cells. Each TRB cDNA library was prepared by 5' RACE (with UMI labels). TCRdb derives one entry per CDR3 protein from the 5' RACE reads, leaving out DNA. Its table lists approximately 56,000 distinct CDR3 sequences. The material sequenced was memory CD8+ T cells from blood. The receptors were gathered from a human donor in good health. Some clones in this sample may be carry-over from other donors' samples.

The chain links TRBV29-1 to TRBJ1-5; with no DNA, the TCRdb D assignment of TRBD1 cannot be verified. Germline CDR1 reads SQVTM; CDR2 reads ANQGSEA. The CDR3 runs 15 residues. The CDR3 here is CSVDTGAGGNQPQHF.

This chain links TRBV28 with TRBJ2-5; TCRdb selects TRBD2, and the lack of DNA leaves this call unchecked. The CDR3 covers 17 residues. Germline V gene sequence: CDR1 MDHEN, CDR2 SYDVKM. CDR3 region: CASSFGASGGLGETQYF.

The V gene is TRBV27, the J gene TRBJ2-1. CDR3 length equals 14 residues. The germline V gene has CDR1 MNHEY and CDR2 SMNVEV (reference sequence). This CDR3 is CASSFGDPTDEQFF.